Each of the 7 T cell receptor beta chains below was sequenced from the same sample in a study of technical replicates of blood from a handful of donors. Using immunoSEQ multiplex PCR, the repertoire was profiled, and TCRdb retains in-frame clones only, with some absent. In the table there are about 85,000 clones, around 94% of which are singletons. The sample taken for sequencing was T cells isolated from PBMCs. These receptors all stem from a human donor in good health.

This sequence joins TRBV5-1 and TRBJ2-7; D might be TRBD1 (6 bases). The CDR3 consists of 13 residues. In germline, CDR1 is SGHRS, CDR2 YFSETQ. Trimming left V 7 bases short and J 1 base short, with 12 bases between. The CDR3 DNA follows: TGCGCCAGCGCTGACAGGCTGTCCTACGAGCAGTACTTC. Its translation is CASADRLSYEQYF.

This CDR3 is CASSSLAGAYEQYF. CDR3 nucleotides: TGTGCCAGTAGTTCACTAGCGGGAGCCTACGAGCAGTACTTC. This rearrangement joins TRBV19 to TRBJ2-7; TRBD2 matches 11 bases. The CDR3 has 14 amino acids. V gave up 5 bases and J gave up 2 bases; unmatched junction bases: 2. CDR1 and CDR2 from the germline V gene are LNHDA and SQIVND (reference sequence).

The chain joins TRBV9 to TRBJ2-7; 8 nucleotides match TRBD1. Germline V gene lookup returns CDR1 SGDLS and CDR2 YYNGEE. Trimming at V came to 7 bases and at J to 0 bases, leaving 12 bases not matched to a gene. The CDR3 sequence is 16 residues long. The DNA of the CDR3 is TGTGCCAGCGGTTCTGGACAGGGAGATAACTCCTACGAGCAGTACTTC. It translates to CASGSGQGDNSYEQYF.

The rearrangement links TRBV4-1 to TRBJ2-5, with TRBD2 matching over 11 bases. Germline CDR1 is MGHRA and CDR2 is YSYEKL. With V trimmed by 10 bases and J by 5 bases, 9 bases remained unmatched. The CDR3 loop spans 14 amino acids. The CDR3 spells CANIAGGPAETQYF. CDR3 in DNA: TGCGCCAACATAGCGGGAGGGCCGGCGGAGACCCAGTACTTC.

The V gene is TRBV25-1, the J gene TRBJ1-2; D uncertain. Germline V lookup: CDR1 MGHDK, CDR2 SYGVNS. V was shortened by 9 bases and J by 2 bases, with 10 bases between the two germline ends. The CDR3 runs 12 residues. The CDR3 spells CASSTGNYGYTF. The CDR3 DNA is TGTGCCAGTTCGACGGGGAACTATGGCTACACCTTC.

The rearrangement uses TRBV5-1 and TRBJ2-7, with TRBD2 matching 7 bases. Germline CDR1 and CDR2: SGHRS and YFSETQ. CDR3 length: 16 residues. Trimming removed 0 bases from V and 0 bases from J; junction bases left unmatched: 6. DNA for the CDR3: TGCGCCAGCAGCTTGGACGGCGGGAGTGTCTCCTACGAGCAGTACTTC. Encoded protein: CASSLDGGSVSYEQYF.

The chain is built from TRBV2 and TRBJ2-7; TRBD2 agrees at 8 bases. Germline values: CDR1 SNHLY, CDR2 FYNNEI. The CDR3 spans 13 residues. V lost 7 bases to trimming and J lost 0 bases; unmatched junction nucleotides: 2. This CDR3 is CASISGNSYEQYF. In DNA, the CDR3 is TGTGCCAGCATTAGCGGGAACTCCTACGAGCAGTACTTC.